Given below is one TCR beta chain in context. Individuals having autoimmune disease history or systemic immunosuppression were not enrolled. Sampling of blood occurred at baseline, cycle 4 day 1, and cycle 7 day 1. This sample stems from a study of OX40 agonist ivuxolimab in advanced cancers. The wider study: The dose-escalation cohort was about 80% male, with a mean age of about 60 years, ranging about 23 to 90.

Germline lookup yields CDR1 SGHTA and CDR2 FQGNSA. The CDR3 consists of 14 residues. Trimming at V came to 5 bases and at J to 7 bases, leaving 5 bases not matched to a gene. Only in-frame clones appear in the TCRdb table, and some are missing; sequencing was by immunoSEQ multiplex PCR. The sample carries roughly 87,000 clones, around 90% recorded once. The TCR was taken from an adult with an advanced solid tumor such as melanoma, head and neck, liver or kidney cancer. The chain is built from TRBV7-2 and TRBJ2-1, with 10 nucleotides matching TRBD1. This sample comprised CD4+ or CD8+ T cells sorted from blood, obtained in a trial of the OX40 agonist ivuxolimab. The CDR3 spells CASSPDRGLNEQFF. For the CDR3, the DNA is TGTGCCAGCAGCCCAGACAGGGGGCTAAATGAGCAGTTCTTC.